These T cell receptor beta chains were read from a single sample in a study of shared clonotypes between healthy human individuals. Profiled with immunoSEQ multiplex PCR; TCRdb holds only in-frame clones, not every one. The sample contains about 1,500,000 clones, 95% to 97% of which appear only once. The specimen was naive CD4+ T cells sorted from blood. Receptor source: a man aged 25 to 40 in good health. CDR3s include the opening cysteine and the closing phenylalanine or tryptophan. Each record gives: clone size, D gene, V gene, J gene, CDR3 protein, CDR3 DNA. D genes are given only for firm matches. Clone size is given for some rows only: seen once, a few or many times, or a class if the clone is expanded.

>-|-|TRBV2|TRBJ2-1
CASSGVGNSEQFF
TGTGCCAGCAGTGGAGTGGGAAATAGTGAGCAGTTCTTC
>-|TRBD2|TRBV5-4|TRBJ2-5
CASSSDGSLGRGQYF
TGTGCCAGCAGCTCGGATGGCTCTCTAGGGAGGGGCCAGTACTTC
>-|TRBD2|TRBV11-2|TRBJ2-3
CASSNRRTSGSADTQYF
TGTGCCAGCAGCAACCGACGGACTAGCGGGAGTGCAGATACGCAGTATTTT
>-|-|TRBV2|TRBJ2-6
CATADNSGANVLTF
TGTGCCACCGCGGACAATTCTGGGGCCAACGTCCTGACTTTC
>few|TRBD2|TRBV5-4|TRBJ2-7
CASSLDASGIYEQYF
TGTGCCAGCAGCTTGGATGCTAGCGGGATCTACGAGCAGTACTTC
>-|-|TRBV27|TRBJ2-7
CASSSYGSPAYEQYF
TGTGCCAGCAGTTCCTACGGGAGTCCCGCCTACGAGCAGTACTTC
>-|TRBD1|TRBV2|TRBJ2-5
CASSVDRGQETQYF
TGTGCCAGCAGTGTTGACAGGGGCCAAGAGACCCAGTACTTC
>-|-|TRBV27|TRBJ2-7
CASSLKSSVYEQYF
TGTGCCAGCAGTTTAAAGTCCAGCGTCTACGAGCAGTACTTC
>-|-|TRBV27|TRBJ1-1
CASSRSRVNTEAFF
TGTGCCAGCAGCCGGTCGAGGGTGAACACTGAAGCTTTCTTT
>-|-|TRBV6-5|TRBJ1-1
CASNPSAGIEAFF
TGTGCCAGCAACCCCTCAGCAGGGATTGAAGCTTTCTTT
>-|-|TRBV6-5|TRBJ1-2
CASSYYPDRGGYTF
TGTGCCAGCAGTTACTACCCCGACAGAGGTGGCTACACCTTC
>few|-|TRBV29-1|TRBJ1-1
CSVQPTPGNTEAFF
TGCAGCGTTCAACCTACCCCCGGGAACACTGAAGCTTTCTTT
>-|-|TRBV5-4|TRBJ2-6
CASRTEQAGANVLTF
TGTGCCAGCAGGACCGAACAGGCTGGGGCCAACGTCCTGACTTTC
>-|TRBD1|TRBV7-2|TRBJ2-1
CAIAGTGANNEQFF
TGTGCCATCGCGGGGACAGGGGCTAACAATGAGCAGTTCTTC
>-|-|TRBV27|TRBJ2-2
CASSATGPGANTGELFF
TGTGCCAGCTCGGCAACAGGCCCGGGGGCGAACACCGGGGAGCTGTTTTTT
>-|TRBD1|TRBV28|TRBJ2-7
CASFSGQASYEQYF
TGTGCCAGCTTCTCGGGACAGGCCTCCTACGAGCAGTACTTC